A selection of T cell receptor beta chains follows, all from one sample in a study of T cell responses to AZD1222 COVID-19 vaccine. Using immunoSEQ multiplex PCR, the repertoire was profiled, and TCRdb retains in-frame clones only, with some absent. The repertoire holds 80,000 or so clones, 87% seen once, with approximately 1.5% in the top ten. Sample: peripheral blood, taken on day 0 of AZD1222 vaccination. These receptors were taken from an adult in good health. Each CDR3 is given with its conserved first and last residue. The D gene is left open where the match is weak. Not all rows give a size; the values are once, few, many and, for expanded clones, a class.

d_call	v_call	clone_size	j_call	cdr3_nt	cdr3_aa
TRBD2	TRBV11-2	NA	TRBJ2-5	TGTGCCAGCAGCCAAACGGGACTAGCGGATCCGTACCAAGAGACCCAGTACTTC	CASSQTGLADPYQETQYF
TRBD2	TRBV6-1	NA	TRBJ2-4	TGTGCCAGCAGTGTATCTAGCGGGAGGGCCCTCCAAAACATTCAGTACTTC	CASSVSSGRALQNIQYF
NA	TRBV24-1	once	TRBJ1-6	TGTGCCAGGACGGGGGATTCACCCCTCCACTTT	CARTGDSPLHF
NA	TRBV6-6	NA	TRBJ1-2	TGTGCCAGCGAAGCGGGCACTTATGGCTACACCTTC	CASEAGTYGYTF
NA	TRBV5-6	NA	TRBJ1-4	TGTGCCAGCAGCGGGAACCCGGGGAAGGTGGGTGAAAAACTGTTTTTT	CASSGNPGKVGEKLFF
NA	TRBV14	NA	TRBJ2-7	TGTGCCAGCAGTCGACAAGATCCGTGGGTGGCCGAGCAGTACTTC	CASSRQDPWVAEQYF
NA	TRBV2	NA	TRBJ1-5	TGTGCCAGCAGGTCGAGGGTAGGTCAGCCCCAGCATTTT	CASRSRVGQPQHF
TRBD2	TRBV6-5	NA	TRBJ2-7	TGTGCCAGCAGTTACTCCAGCGGGAGTCCCTCCTACGAGCAGTACTTC	CASSYSSGSPSYEQYF
TRBD2	TRBV3-1/TRBV3-2	few	TRBJ2-7	TGTGCCAGCAGCCAAGATGCTAGCGGGTCAGGCGAGCAGTACTTC	CASSQDASGSGEQYF
TRBD2	TRBV10-3	NA	TRBJ2-7	TGTGCCATCAGTGAACTAGCGGGAGTAAACGAGCAGTACTTC	CAISELAGVNEQYF
TRBD1	TRBV7-9	NA	TRBJ1-2	TGTGCCAGCAGCTTAAGACAGGGAGGTCCCTATGGCTACACCTTC	CASSLRQGGPYGYTF
NA	TRBV6-6	NA	TRBJ1-2	TGTGCCAGCATCGCAGCGTTCTATGGCTACACCTTC	CASIAAFYGYTF
NA	TRBV6-5	NA	TRBJ1-6	TGTGCCAGCAGATTTACAGGGTCTCCACCCCTCCACTTT	CASRFTGSPPLHF
NA	TRBV9	NA	TRBJ1-6	TGTGCCAGCAGCCCCCGAGGGGATGAAGTTTCACCCCTCCACTTT	CASSPRGDEVSPLHF
TRBD2	TRBV27	NA	TRBJ2-1	TGTGCCAGCAGTTTACCGGGGGGACCTGAGCAGTTCTTC	CASSLPGGPEQFF
NA	TRBV6-2/TRBV6-3	NA	TRBJ2-3	TGTGCCAGCAGTCGGGACCCCCGCCCCGCTGATACGCAGTATTTT	CASSRDPRPADTQYF
TRBD2	TRBV16	NA	TRBJ2-7	TGTGCCAGCAGCCTTCGGACTAGCGGCGAGCAGTACTTC	CASSLRTSGEQYF
NA	TRBV7-9	NA	TRBJ1-2	TGTGCCAGCAGCTCTGCGCTATCTGGGGGTGGCTACACCTTC	CASSSALSGGGYTF
TRBD2	TRBV7-6	NA	TRBJ2-7	TGTGCCAGCAGCCCCGTTGCCGTAAGCGGGGGGGCCGGAGAGCAGTACTTC	CASSPVAVSGGAGEQYF
NA	TRBV5-6	few	TRBJ1-6	TGTGCCAGCAGCTTGGTCGTCCGGCAGGGACCGGCTAATTCACCCCTCCACTTT	CASSLVVRQGPANSPLHF
NA	TRBV5-1	NA	TRBJ2-1	TGCGCCAGCAGCTCGCTTGGGAGGTGGTTTCAGTTCTTC	CASSSLGRWFQFF
TRBD1	TRBV2	NA	TRBJ1-6	TGTGCCAGCAGAGGACAGGGAGTGACGGGACCCCTCCACTTT	CASRGQGVTGPLHF
NA	TRBV3-1/TRBV3-2	NA	TRBJ2-1	TGTGCCAGCAGCTTCTACCTAGACCCCTACAATGAGCAGTTCTTC	CASSFYLDPYNEQFF
NA	TRBV5-6	NA	TRBJ2-2	TGTGCCAGCAGCTTGGTTAAGGCACTCACCGGGGAGCTGTTTTTT	CASSLVKALTGELFF
TRBD2	TRBV18	NA	TRBJ2-3	TGTGCCAGCTCACTACTAGCGCCACTCACAGATACGCAGTATTTT	CASSLLAPLTDTQYF
NA	TRBV7-8	NA	TRBJ2-1	TGTGCCAGCAGAAACTCCGGGTCCTCTGCCAATGAGCAGTTCTTC	CASRNSGSSANEQFF
NA	TRBV2	NA	TRBJ2-1	TGTGCCAGCAGTGAGGCGGGATTGTACAATGAGCAGTTCTTC	CASSEAGLYNEQFF
TRBD2	TRBV6-2/TRBV6-3	NA	TRBJ2-5	TGTGCCAGCAGTTCTGGACTAGCGGGCGAGGCCCAGTACTTC	CASSSGLAGEAQYF
NA	TRBV5-1	NA	TRBJ1-2	TGCGCCAGCAGCTTCGGCGACACTAACTATGGCTACACCTTC	CASSFGDTNYGYTF
NA	TRBV5-1	NA	TRBJ2-3	TGCGCCAGCAGCACGGAGACATACCGAAGCACAGATACGCAGTATTTT	CASSTETYRSTDTQYF
NA	TRBV19	NA	TRBJ2-7	TGTGCCAGTAGTATGAAAAGCGCCTCCTACGAGCAGTACTTC	CASSMKSASYEQYF
TRBD2	TRBV7-2	NA	TRBJ2-2	TGTGCCAGCAGACAGGGACTAGCGGGAGTAGGCGGGGAGCTGTTTTTT	CASRQGLAGVGGELFF
NA	TRBV11-1	NA	TRBJ1-1	TGTGCCAGCAGCTTGGACGGAAGGAACACTGAAGCTTTCTTT	CASSLDGRNTEAFF
NA	TRBV24-1	NA	TRBJ2-1	TGTGCCACCAGTGATACGAGGGGAAAAAACAATGAGCAGTTCTTC	CATSDTRGKNNEQFF
TRBD2	TRBV7-3	NA	TRBJ2-3	TGTGCCAGCAGCTTAATCTCGGTTACTAGCGGGACGTTAGATACGCAGTATTTT	CASSLISVTSGTLDTQYF
NA	TRBV9	NA	TRBJ1-2	TGTGCCAGCAGCGTAGAGGAAACGAACTATGGCTACACCTTC	CASSVEETNYGYTF
NA	TRBV5-1	NA	TRBJ2-5	TGCGCCAGCAGCTTGAGCTCTGGACCCCTCCAAGAGACCCAGTACTTC	CASSLSSGPLQETQYF
NA	TRBV6-2/TRBV6-3	NA	TRBJ2-6	TGTGCCAGCAGTTACCATGGGGCCAACGTCCTGACTTTC	CASSYHGANVLTF
NA	TRBV25-1	NA	TRBJ2-3	TGTGCCAGCATGAGGCAGGGAGGAGATACGCAGTATTTT	CASMRQGGDTQYF
TRBD1	TRBV3-1/TRBV3-2	few	TRBJ1-1	TGTGCCAGCAGACAGGGGGGGGGCGGTGCCACTGAAGCTTTCTTT	CASRQGGGGATEAFF
NA	TRBV7-2	NA	TRBJ2-1	TGTGCCAGCACCCGAACCAGGGCGAATGTAAATGAGCAGTTCTTC	CASTRTRANVNEQFF
TRBD1	TRBV19	NA	TRBJ2-2	TGTGCCAGTAGTATATTGAGCAGGGGGTACACCGGGGAGCTGTTTTTT	CASSILSRGYTGELFF
NA	TRBV3-1/TRBV3-2	NA	TRBJ2-4	TGTGCCAGCAGCCAAGAGGACGTCGCGGGTGCGGACATTCAGTACTTC	CASSQEDVAGADIQYF
TRBD1	TRBV27	NA	TRBJ1-5	TGTGCCAGCAGCCCACAGGGGGGTGGTCAGCCCCAGCATTTT	CASSPQGGGQPQHF